The 18 T cell receptor beta chains below all came from one sample that was sequenced in a study of shared clonotypes between healthy human individuals. Method: immunoSEQ multiplex PCR; TCRdb's copy keeps in-frame clones and lacks some. In the table there are about 1 million clones, around 74% of which are singletons. What was sequenced was memory CD4+ T cells sorted from blood. The sample's subset: CD45RA-negative fraction. Receptors originate from a man aged 18 to 35 in good health.

This clone has at least ten counts. The rearrangement uses TRBV7-9 and TRBJ1-1, with 7 bases identical to TRBD1. The CDR3 length is 12 residues. Germline V gene sequence: CDR1 SEHNR, CDR2 FQNEAQ (reference sequence). The junction had 9 bases not matched to a gene; V was cut back by 9 bases and J by 8 bases. This CDR3 reads CASTYRGQEAFF. The CDR3 DNA follows: TGTGCCAGTACTTACAGGGGCCAGGAAGCTTTCTTT.

This clone came up a few times. The V and J genes are TRBV7-2 and TRBJ1-4, with D perhaps TRBD1 (6 bases). Between the trimmed V and J ends, which lost 5 bases and 8 bases, there was a span of 12 bases. From germline, CDR1 is SGHTA and CDR2 FQGNSA. CDR3 size: 13 residues. CDR3 nucleotides: TGTGCCAGCAGCCAGTGGACAGCCGAAAAACTGTTTTTT. Translated: CASSQWTAEKLFF.

In regard to this clone: A much larger clone lies a single base off, so this may be a read error. The sample has other DNA sequences that encode this CDR3 too. Here the CDR3 reads CASSLGVNQPQHF. CDR3 sequence (DNA): TGTGCCAGCAGCTTGGGGGTCAATCAGCCCCAGCATTTT. The rearrangement joins TRBV5-6 to TRBJ1-5; D is undetermined. Germline values: CDR1 SGHDT, CDR2 YYEEEE. The ends were cut back, 0 bases at V and 3 bases at J, with 4 bases in the middle. The CDR3 is made up of 13 amino acids.

This chain links TRBV6-1 with TRBJ2-7; 9 bases are shared with TRBD2. There are 14 residues in the CDR3. V dropped 5 bases and J dropped 5; count of bases not matched to a gene: 7. Germline V gives CDR1 MNHNS, CDR2 SASEGT. The CDR3: CASSQPGTSNEQYF. CDR3 nucleotide sequence: TGTGCCAGCAGTCAACCCGGGACTAGCAACGAGCAGTACTTC.

The chain links TRBV12-1 to TRBJ2-3. TRBV12-1 is annotated as a pseudogene. The CDR3 totals 11 residues. CDR3 in amino acids: CASSFGDTQYF. As DNA, the CDR3 is TGTGCCAGCAGCTTTGGAGATACGCAGTATTTT.

The V call is TRBV30, the J call TRBJ2-1; TRBD2 matches at 7 bases. Per germline, CDR1 GTSNPN and CDR2 SVGIG (reference sequence). The CDR3 length is 16 residues. Trimming removed 7 bases from V and 0 bases from J; junction bases left unmatched: 12. CDR3 bases: TGTGCCTCCACTTTTTCCGGGAGGAGCTCCTACAATGAGCAGTTCTTC. The encoded protein is CASTFSGRSSYNEQFF.

This sequence joins TRBV18 and TRBJ2-4; D call uncertain. The germline V and J ends were trimmed by 3 bases and 8 bases, with 14 bases remaining between them. The germline V gene has CDR1 KGHSH and CDR2 LQKENI. The CDR3 has 14 residues. CDR3 amino acids: CASSPSRPPYIQYF. CDR3 bases: TGTGCCAGCTCACCGAGTCGCCCTCCGTACATTCAGTACTTC.

The V and J genes are TRBV6-5 and TRBJ1-4; no clear D. Deletions cut 2 bases from V and 8 bases from J, with 12 bases between. The CDR3 consists of 14 residues. Germline V gene sequence: CDR1 MNHEY, CDR2 SVGAGI. Written as DNA, the CDR3 is TGTGCCAGCAGTTACGCTGGGGTGAGAGAAAAACTGTTTTTT. This sequence encodes CASSYAGVREKLFF.

The chain employs TRBV21-1 and TRBJ2-7; the DNA was not used to check the table's D call, TRBD2. TRBV21-1 is a known pseudogene. The CDR3 contains 16 residues. The CDR3 reads CASSKDKRLTAYEQYF. For the CDR3, the DNA is TGTGCCAGCAGCAAAGATAAGCGGCTTACCGCCTACGAGCAGTACTTC.

The V and J genes are TRBV10-3 and TRBJ2-1; no firm D call. The CDR3 extends over 12 amino acids. The V gene lost 2 bases and the J gene lost 5 bases, with 4 bases spanning the gap. CDR1 ENHRY and CDR2 SYGVKD come from the germline V gene. The CDR3 DNA reads TGTGCCATCAGTGAGCGGGACAATGAGCAGTTCTTC. This sequence encodes CAISERDNEQFF.

The chain has TRBV2 and TRBJ2-5; TRBD2 matches 7 bases. The CDR3 runs 16 residues. From germline, CDR1 is SNHLY and CDR2 FYNNEI. Trimming took 0 bases from V and 7 from J; bases not matched to a gene: 11. The chain's CDR3 is CASSEAGSGDLGTQYF. The CDR3 DNA sequence: TGTGCCAGCAGTGAAGCAGGCAGCGGGGATTTGGGGACCCAGTACTTC.

The sample holds a few counts of this clone. This chain connects TRBV9 to TRBJ2-5; possibly TRBD1 or TRBD2 for D (5 bases each). The V gene's germline CDR1 is SGDLS and CDR2 YYNGEE. The V and J ends lost 1 base and 5 bases respectively, with 12 bases between them. The CDR3 spans 14 residues. CDR3 sequence (DNA): TGTGCCAGCAGCGTAACCGGGGCAGGGGAGACCCAGTACTTC. As protein: CASSVTGAGETQYF.

Only a few counts were recorded for this clone. The chain couples TRBV7-2 to TRBJ2-1; D is possibly TRBD1 or TRBD2 (5 bases each). The V gene's germline CDR1 is SGHTA and CDR2 FQGNSA. CDR3 length: 15 amino acids. Trimming stripped 1 base from V and 2 bases from J, with 9 bases between. CDR3 coding DNA: TGTGCCAGCAGCTTAGACTGGGGGACCTACAATGAGCAGTTCTTC. Residues: CASSLDWGTYNEQFF.

The chain recombines TRBV19 with TRBJ2-3; D ambiguous. From germline, CDR1 is LNHDA and CDR2 SQIVND (reference sequence). The CDR3 has 14 residues. The V end was cut by 2 bases, the J end by 3 bases, with 9 bases between. The CDR3 DNA follows: TGTGCCAGTAGTATATCGCACTTTACAGATACGCAGTATTTT. It is translated as CASSISHFTDTQYF.

This clone was detected once. DNA for the CDR3: TGTGCCAGCAATACAGTAATGAATCAGCCCCAGCATTTT. Its protein is CASNTVMNQPQHF. The chain uses TRBV6-1 and TRBJ1-5, with unresolved D. Trimming left V 7 bases short and J 4 bases short, with 11 bases between. Germline V gene sequence: CDR1 MNHNS, CDR2 SASEGT. The CDR3 runs to 13 residues.

The rearrangement joins TRBV5-1 to TRBJ1-1; unclear D gene. CDR3 size: 12 residues. CDR1 and CDR2 from the germline V gene are SGHRS and YFSETQ. The ends were cut back, 3 bases at V and 4 bases at J, with 7 bases in the middle. The DNA for the CDR3 is TGCGCCAGCAGCTCGACGGGCACTGAAGCTTTCTTT. Encoded protein: CASSSTGTEAFF. Combining the CDR3 with reference TRBV5-1 and TRBJ1-1 gives the whole variable domain KAGVTQTPRYLIKTRGQQVTLSCSPISGHRSVSWYQQTPGQGLQFLFEYFSETQRNKGNFPGRFSGRQFSNSRSEMNVSTLELGDSALYLCASSSTGTEAFFGQGTRLTVV.

The chain is built from TRBV25-1 and TRBJ2-7; no definite D call. Trimming shortened V by 4 bases and J by 3 bases, and 7 bases separated the two germline ends. The CDR3 runs to 12 residues. CDR1 is MGHDK, CDR2 SYGVNS, per germline. The CDR3 sequence: CASSGDNYEQYF. The CDR3, as DNA: TGTGCCAGCAGTGGAGACAACTACGAGCAGTACTTC.

V and J are TRBV5-1 and TRBJ1-5; 8 nucleotides align to TRBD1. Losses at the gene ends were 0 bases for V and 10 bases for J; bases not matched to a gene: 6. This CDR3 contains 14 residues. Per the germline V gene, CDR1 is SGHRS and CDR2 is YFSETQ. This chain's CDR3 is CASSLGGQGTPQHF. The CDR3 DNA reads TGCGCCAGCAGCTTGGGCGGACAGGGTACCCCCCAGCATTTT.